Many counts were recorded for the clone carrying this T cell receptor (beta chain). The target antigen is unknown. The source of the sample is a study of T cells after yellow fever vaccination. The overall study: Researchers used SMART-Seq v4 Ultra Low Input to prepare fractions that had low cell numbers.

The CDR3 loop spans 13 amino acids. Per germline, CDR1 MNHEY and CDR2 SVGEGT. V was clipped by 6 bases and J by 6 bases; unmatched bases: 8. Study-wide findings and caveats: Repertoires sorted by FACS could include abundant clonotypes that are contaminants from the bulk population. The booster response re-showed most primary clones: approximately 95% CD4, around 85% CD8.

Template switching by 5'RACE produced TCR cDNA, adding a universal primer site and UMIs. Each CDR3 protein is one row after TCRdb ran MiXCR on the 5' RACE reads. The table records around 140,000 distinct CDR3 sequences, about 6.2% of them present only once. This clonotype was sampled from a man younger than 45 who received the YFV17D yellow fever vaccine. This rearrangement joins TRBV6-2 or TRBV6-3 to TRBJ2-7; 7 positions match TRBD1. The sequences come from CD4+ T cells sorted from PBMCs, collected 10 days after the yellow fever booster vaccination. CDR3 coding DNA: TGTGCCAGCAGCACGGGACAGAGAATCGAGCAGTACTTC. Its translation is CASSTGQRIEQYF.